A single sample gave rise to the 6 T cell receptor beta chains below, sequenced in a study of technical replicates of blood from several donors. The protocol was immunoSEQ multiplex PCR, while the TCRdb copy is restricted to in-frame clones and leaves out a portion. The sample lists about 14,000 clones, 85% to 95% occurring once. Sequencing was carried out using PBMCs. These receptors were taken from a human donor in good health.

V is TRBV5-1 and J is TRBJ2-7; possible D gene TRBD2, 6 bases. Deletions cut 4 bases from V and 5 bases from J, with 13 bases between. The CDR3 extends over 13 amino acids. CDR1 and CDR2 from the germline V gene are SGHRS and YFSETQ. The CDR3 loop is CASSGGPSDEQYF. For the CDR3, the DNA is TGCGCCAGCAGCGGAGGCCCTAGCGACGAGCAGTACTTC.

The CDR3 bases are TGTGCCAGCAGCCAAGGACTAGCGGGGGCCTACGAGCAGTACTTC. Protein: CASSQGLAGAYEQYF. The rearrangement joins TRBV4-2 to TRBJ2-7; TRBD2 matches at 12 bases. The CDR3 totals 15 residues. Per germline, CDR1 LGHNA and CDR2 YNFKEQ. The J segment lost 2 bases and the V segment lost 1 base, leaving 0 bases of the junction unmatched.

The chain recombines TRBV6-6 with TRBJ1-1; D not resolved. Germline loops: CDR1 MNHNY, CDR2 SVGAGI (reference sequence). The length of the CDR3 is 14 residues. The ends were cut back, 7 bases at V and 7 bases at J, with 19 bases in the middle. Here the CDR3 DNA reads TGTGCCAGCACATTACCAGGAGGTGGTATTGAAGCTTTCTTT. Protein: CASTLPGGGIEAFF.

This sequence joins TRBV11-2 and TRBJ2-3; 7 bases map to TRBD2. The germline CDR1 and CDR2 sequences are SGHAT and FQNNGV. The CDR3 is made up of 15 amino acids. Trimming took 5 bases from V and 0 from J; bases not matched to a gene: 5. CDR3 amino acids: CASSRAGTSTDTQYF. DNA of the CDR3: TGTGCCAGCAGCCGAGCGGGAACTAGCACAGATACGCAGTATTTT.

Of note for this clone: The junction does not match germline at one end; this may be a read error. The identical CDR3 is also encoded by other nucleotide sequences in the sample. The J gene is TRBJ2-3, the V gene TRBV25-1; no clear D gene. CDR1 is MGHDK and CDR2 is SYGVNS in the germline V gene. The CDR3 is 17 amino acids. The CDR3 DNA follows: TGTGCCAGTAGTGAAAAAACCCCCACCGGAGTACCGGATACGCAGTATTTT. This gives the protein CASSEKTPTGVPDTQYF.

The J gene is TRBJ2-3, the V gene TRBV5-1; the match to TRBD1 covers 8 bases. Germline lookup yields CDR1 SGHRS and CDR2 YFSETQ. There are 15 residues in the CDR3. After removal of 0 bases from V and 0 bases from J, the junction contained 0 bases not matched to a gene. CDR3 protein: CASSLGQGSTDTQYF. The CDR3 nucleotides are TGCGCCAGCAGCTTGGGACAGGGGAGCACAGATACGCAGTATTTT.